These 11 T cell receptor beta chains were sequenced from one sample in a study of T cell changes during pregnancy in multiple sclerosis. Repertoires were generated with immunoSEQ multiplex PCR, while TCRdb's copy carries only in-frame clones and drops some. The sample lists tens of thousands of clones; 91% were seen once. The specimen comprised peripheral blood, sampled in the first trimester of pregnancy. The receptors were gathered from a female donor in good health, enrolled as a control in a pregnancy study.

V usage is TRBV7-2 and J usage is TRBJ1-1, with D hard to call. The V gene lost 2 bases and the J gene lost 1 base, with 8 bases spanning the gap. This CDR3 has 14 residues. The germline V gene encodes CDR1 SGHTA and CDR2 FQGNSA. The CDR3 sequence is CASSLLSSNTEAFF. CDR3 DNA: TGTGCCAGCAGCTTATTATCTTCGAACACTGAAGCTTTCTTT.

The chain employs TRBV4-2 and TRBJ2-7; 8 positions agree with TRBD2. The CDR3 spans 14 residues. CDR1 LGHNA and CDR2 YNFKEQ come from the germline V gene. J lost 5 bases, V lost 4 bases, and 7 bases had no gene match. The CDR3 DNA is TGTGCCAGCAGCCGGGGGACTAGGTCGGACGAGCAGTACTTC. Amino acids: CASSRGTRSDEQYF.

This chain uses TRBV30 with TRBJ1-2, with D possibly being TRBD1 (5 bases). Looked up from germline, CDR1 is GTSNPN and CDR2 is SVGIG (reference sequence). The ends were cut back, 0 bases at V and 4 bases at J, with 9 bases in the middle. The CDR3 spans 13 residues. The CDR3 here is CAWSVAGAYGYTF. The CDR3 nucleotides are TGTGCCTGGAGTGTAGCTGGGGCCTATGGCTACACCTTC.

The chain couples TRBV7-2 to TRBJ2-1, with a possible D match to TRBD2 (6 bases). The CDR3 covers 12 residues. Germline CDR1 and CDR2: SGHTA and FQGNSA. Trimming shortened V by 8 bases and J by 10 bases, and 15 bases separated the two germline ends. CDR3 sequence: CASSRDFAEQFF. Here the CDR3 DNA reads TGTGCCAGCTCCCGGGACTTCGCGGAGCAGTTCTTC. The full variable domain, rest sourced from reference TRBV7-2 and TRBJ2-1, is GAGVSQSPSNKVTEKGKDVELRCDPISGHTALYWYRQSLGQGLEFLIYFQGNSAPDKSGLPSDRFSAERTGGSVSTLTIQRTQQEDSAVYLCASSRDFAEQFFGPGTRLTVL.

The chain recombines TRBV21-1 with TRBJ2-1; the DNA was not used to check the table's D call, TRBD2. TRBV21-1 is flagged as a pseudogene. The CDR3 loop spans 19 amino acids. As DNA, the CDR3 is TGTGCCAGCAGCAATGGATCCGGGCAAGGGACTAGCCGGATCAATGAGCAGTTCTTC. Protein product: CASSNGSGQGTSRINEQFF.

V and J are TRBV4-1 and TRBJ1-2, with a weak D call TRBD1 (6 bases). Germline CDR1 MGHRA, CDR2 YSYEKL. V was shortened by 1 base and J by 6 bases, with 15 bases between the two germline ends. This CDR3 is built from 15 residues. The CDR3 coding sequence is TGCGCCAGCAGCCAAGGACAGGACAGCGAGAATGGCTACACCTTC. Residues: CASSQGQDSENGYTF.

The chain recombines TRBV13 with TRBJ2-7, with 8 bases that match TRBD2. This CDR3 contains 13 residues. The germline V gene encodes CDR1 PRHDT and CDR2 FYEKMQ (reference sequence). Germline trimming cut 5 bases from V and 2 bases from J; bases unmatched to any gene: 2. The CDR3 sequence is CASSPGLAYEQYF. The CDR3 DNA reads TGTGCCAGCAGCCCGGGACTAGCCTACGAGCAGTACTTC. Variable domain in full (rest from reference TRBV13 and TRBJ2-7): AAGVIQSPRHLIKEKRETATLKCYPIPRHDTVYWYQQGPGQDPQFLISFYEKMQSDKGSIPDRFSAQQFSDYHSELNMSSLELGDSALYFCASSPGLAYEQYFGPGTRLTVT.

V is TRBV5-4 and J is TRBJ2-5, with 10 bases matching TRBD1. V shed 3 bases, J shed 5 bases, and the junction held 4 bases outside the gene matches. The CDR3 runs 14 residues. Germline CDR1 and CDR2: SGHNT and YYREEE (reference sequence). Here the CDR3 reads CASSWTGGNETQYF. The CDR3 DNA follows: TGTGCCAGCAGCTGGACAGGGGGTAACGAGACCCAGTACTTC.

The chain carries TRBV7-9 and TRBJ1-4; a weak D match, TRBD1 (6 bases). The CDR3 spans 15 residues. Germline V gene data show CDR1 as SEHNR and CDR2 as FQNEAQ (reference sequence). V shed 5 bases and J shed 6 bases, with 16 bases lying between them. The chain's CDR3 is CASSVYRAGDEKLFF. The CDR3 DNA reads TGTGCCAGCAGCGTCTACAGGGCAGGTGATGAAAAACTGTTTTTT. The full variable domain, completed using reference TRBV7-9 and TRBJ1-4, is DTGVSQNPRHKITKRGQNVTFRCDPISEHNRLYWYRQTLGQGPEFLTYFQNEAQLEKSRLLSDRFSAERPKGSFSTLEIQRTEQGDSAMYLCASSVYRAGDEKLFFGSGTQLSVL.

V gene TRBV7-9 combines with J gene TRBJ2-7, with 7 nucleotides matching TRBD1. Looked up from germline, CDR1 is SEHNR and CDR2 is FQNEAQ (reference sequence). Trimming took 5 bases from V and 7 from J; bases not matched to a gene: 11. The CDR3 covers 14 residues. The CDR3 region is CASSPRDSTLEQYF. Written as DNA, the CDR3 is TGTGCCAGCAGCCCCCGGGACAGCACGTTAGAGCAGTACTTC.

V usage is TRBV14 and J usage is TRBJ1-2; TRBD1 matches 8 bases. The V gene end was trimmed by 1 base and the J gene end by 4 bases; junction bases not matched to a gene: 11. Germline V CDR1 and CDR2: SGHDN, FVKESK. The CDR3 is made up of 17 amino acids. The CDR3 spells CASSQGSGGATSYGYTF. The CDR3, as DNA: TGTGCCAGCAGCCAAGGTTCAGGGGGCGCGACTTCCTATGGCTACACCTTC. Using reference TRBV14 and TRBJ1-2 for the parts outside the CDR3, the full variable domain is EAGVTQFPSHSVIEKGQTVTLRCDPISGHDNLYWYRRVMGKEIKFLLHFVKESKQDESGMPNNRFLAERTGGTYSTLKVQPAELEDSGVYFCASSQGSGGATSYGYTFGSGTRLTVV.